One sample yielded the 27 T cell receptor beta chains listed below, sequenced in a study of blood T cell repertoires in COVID-19. Libraries were prepared by immunoSEQ multiplex PCR; TCRdb keeps only in-frame clonotypes and omits some of them. The repertoire consists of fewer than 500,000 clones, with 87% occurring once and the leading ten covering 1.3%. Sample: PBMCs or T cells enriched from blood (not recorded which). The receptors were sampled from a man aged 25 to 40 who had recovered from COVID-19.

The J gene is TRBJ2-2, the V gene TRBV7-2; D uncertain. This CDR3 region has 15 residues. V dropped 3 bases and J dropped 4 bases, with 12 bases sitting between them. Germline CDR1 and CDR2: SGHTA and FQGNSA. The CDR3 DNA reads TGTGCCAGCAGCTTTGGATCGCGAGGCACCGGGGAGCTGTTTTTT. Its protein product is CASSFGSRGTGELFF.

This chain joins TRBV5-1 and TRBJ2-7, with D possibly being TRBD1 (6 bases). Between the trimmed V and J ends, which lost 0 bases and 2 bases, there was a span of 15 bases. Germline CDR1 SGHRS, CDR2 YFSETQ. The CDR3 has 16 amino acids. The CDR3 DNA is TGCGCCAGCAGCTTGGATAGGGACACACGACCCTACGAGCAGTACTTC. Translated: CASSLDRDTRPYEQYF. Looking up the rest from reference TRBV5-1 and TRBJ2-7 gives the full variable domain: KAGVTQTPRYLIKTRGQQVTLSCSPISGHRSVSWYQQTPGQGLQFLFEYFSETQRNKGNFPGRFSGRQFSNSRSEMNVSTLELGDSALYLCASSLDRDTRPYEQYFGPGTRLTVT.

In DNA form, the CDR3 reads TGTGCCAGCGCTATAGCGGGGGGCTCAGATACGCAGTATTTT. Protein product: CASAIAGGSDTQYF. The J gene is TRBJ2-3, the V gene TRBV9; 10 positions agree with TRBD2. CDR3 length: 14 residues. CDR1 and CDR2 from the germline V gene are SGDLS and YYNGEE. V gave up 7 bases and J gave up 4 bases; unmatched junction bases: 6.

The chain employs TRBV29-1 and TRBJ2-5; possible D gene TRBD1, 5 bases. CDR1 and CDR2 from the germline V gene are SQVTM and ANQGSEA. The CDR3 contains 12 residues. Trimming pared 3 bases from V and 5 bases from J, leaving 10 bases between. CDR3 bases: TGCAGCGTTGATTTAGGGGCTGAGACCCAGTACTTC. Translated: CSVDLGAETQYF. The full variable domain, completed using reference TRBV29-1 and TRBJ2-5, is SAVISQKPSRDICQRGTSLTIQCQVDSQVTMMFWYRQQPGQSLTLIATANQGSEATYESGFVIDKFPISRPNLTFSTLTVSNMSPEDSSIYLCSVDLGAETQYFGPGTRLLVL.

The chain couples TRBV7-9 to TRBJ2-7, with no clear D. CDR3 size: 11 residues. Deletions cut 5 bases from V and 4 bases from J, with 6 bases between. The germline gives CDR1 SEHNR, CDR2 FQNEAQ (reference sequence). The CDR3 here is CASSLTYEQYF. CDR3 DNA sequence: TGTGCCAGCAGCCTTACATACGAGCAGTACTTC.

As to this clone: An end of the junction differs from the germline gene, which may be a read error. The chain combines TRBV6-2 or TRBV6-3 with TRBJ1-2; the D is unclear. This CDR3 is built from 12 residues. Germline CDR1 and CDR2: MNHEY and SVGEGT. The CDR3, as DNA: TGTGCCAGCAGCTACTTGAGCTATGGCTACACCTTC. It encodes CASSYLSYGYTF.

The rearrangement joins TRBV27 to TRBJ1-1; TRBD1 agrees at 7 bases. With V trimmed by 4 bases and J by 5 bases, 10 bases remained unmatched. This CDR3 has 15 amino acids. The germline gives CDR1 MNHEY, CDR2 SMNVEV (reference sequence). CDR3 sequence: CASSSLSGGGTEAFF. Written as DNA, the CDR3 is TGTGCCAGCAGTTCCCTTTCAGGGGGAGGAACTGAAGCTTTCTTT.

The CDR3 bases are TGTGCCAGCGGAGGGGACAGGGACTATGGCTACACCTTC. This codes for CASGGDRDYGYTF. The chain employs TRBV9 and TRBJ1-2, with 9 bases fitting TRBD1. This CDR3 has 13 amino acids. CDR1 and CDR2 from the germline V gene are SGDLS and YYNGEE. V lost 7 bases and J lost 3; bases outside the gene matches: 4. Based on the CDR3 plus reference TRBV9 and TRBJ1-2, the full variable domain is DSGVTQTPKHLITATGQRVTLRCSPRSGDLSVYWYQQSLDQGLQFLIQYYNGEERAKGNILERFSAQQFPDLHSELNLSSLELGDSALYFCASGGDRDYGYTFGSGTRLTVV.

CDR3 sequence (DNA): TGCGCAGGGGGACAGGGGGACAATCAGCCCCAGCATTTT. It translates to CAGGQGDNQPQHF. The V call is TRBV29-1, the J call TRBJ1-5, with 11 bases matching TRBD1. In germline, CDR1 is SQVTM, CDR2 ANQGSEA. CDR3 size: 13 residues.

The rearrangement joins TRBV7-9 to TRBJ1-5; 10 nucleotides align to TRBD1. Trimming took 5 bases from V and 5 from J; bases not matched to a gene: 6. The CDR3 is 15 residues long. Germline V lookup: CDR1 SEHNR, CDR2 FQNEAQ (reference sequence). Here the CDR3 reads CASSPRGTGDQPQHF. In DNA form, the CDR3 reads TGTGCCAGCAGCCCCCGTGGGACAGGGGATCAGCCCCAGCATTTT.

This chain joins TRBV29-1 and TRBJ1-5; weak D call: TRBD1 (6 bases). Trimming took off 2 bases at V and 3 bases at J, with 8 bases between the two ends. Per the germline V gene, CDR1 is SQVTM and CDR2 is ANQGSEA. There are 13 residues in the CDR3. CDR3 coding DNA: TGCAGCGTTGAACAGGGGCCCAATCAGCCCCAGCATTTT. Translation: CSVEQGPNQPQHF. Together with reference TRBV29-1 and TRBJ1-5, the CDR3 gives the full variable domain: SAVISQKPSRDICQRGTSLTIQCQVDSQVTMMFWYRQQPGQSLTLIATANQGSEATYESGFVIDKFPISRPNLTFSTLTVSNMSPEDSSIYLCSVEQGPNQPQHFGDGTRLSIL.

V gene TRBV19 combines with J gene TRBJ2-2; tentative D call: TRBD2 (6 bases). The CDR3 contains 15 residues. Germline V gives CDR1 LNHDA, CDR2 SQIVND (reference sequence). Trimming cost V 9 bases and J 4 bases, with 18 bases left between them. Written as DNA, the CDR3 is TGTGCCAGCACAACAGGAGGGCCAGGCACCGGGGAGCTGTTTTTT. Encoded protein: CASTTGGPGTGELFF.

As for this clone: Other nucleotide sequences from this sample produce the same CDR3. The chain is built from TRBV3-1 (or the pseudogene TRBV3-2) and TRBJ2-7, with D perhaps matching TRBD2 (5 bases). This CDR3 is built from 14 residues. Germline lookup yields CDR1 LGHDT and CDR2 YNNKEL (reference sequence). Between the trimmed V and J ends, which lost 3 bases and 0 bases, there was a span of 9 bases. This CDR3 reads CASSQAGGSYEQYF. As DNA, the CDR3 is TGTGCCAGCAGCCAGGCGGGTGGCTCCTACGAGCAGTACTTC.

A remark on this clone: Within the sample, other DNA sequences also encode this same CDR3. The chain combines TRBV6-5 with TRBJ2-5; TRBD2 agrees at 8 bases. This CDR3 is 15 amino acids long. Losses at the gene ends were 2 bases for V and 2 bases for J; bases not matched to a gene: 4. CDR1 is MNHEY and CDR2 is SVGAGI in the germline V gene. The CDR3 is CASSYGGGLQETQYF. CDR3 sequence (DNA): TGTGCCAGCAGTTACGGCGGGGGGTTACAAGAGACCCAGTACTTC.

V is TRBV10-1 and J is TRBJ1-1, with D unresolved. The germline V gene has CDR1 WNHNN and CDR2 SYGVQD (reference sequence). Trimming removed 5 bases at V and 7 bases at J, with 11 bases between. CDR3 size: 12 residues. In DNA form, the CDR3 reads TGCGCCAGCAGTCTTTGCGAGATTGAAGCTTTCTTT. This sequence encodes CASSLCEIEAFF.

The chain couples TRBV3-1 (or the pseudogene TRBV3-2) to TRBJ1-1; 9 bases fit TRBD1. J was trimmed by 6 bases and V by 3 bases; bases with no gene match: 8. CDR3 length equals 15 residues. The germline CDR1 and CDR2 sequences are LGHDT and YNNKEL (reference sequence). Here the CDR3 reads CASSHWDREVAEAFF. Here the CDR3 DNA reads TGTGCCAGCAGCCATTGGGACAGGGAAGTTGCTGAAGCTTTCTTT.

The rearrangement links TRBV4-1 to TRBJ2-5, with 8 bases lining up with TRBD2. Germline V lookup: CDR1 MGHRA, CDR2 YSYEKL. The CDR3 is made up of 15 amino acids. Trimming at V came to 5 bases and at J to 5 bases, leaving 10 bases not matched to a gene. The CDR3 DNA sequence: TGCGCCAGCAGCTCGGCGGGGGGCTGGGGGGAGACCCAGTACTTC. Protein sequence: CASSSAGGWGETQYF.

The V call is TRBV11-1, the J call TRBJ2-7; D remains ambiguous. The germline V gene encodes CDR1 SGHAT and CDR2 FQDESV (reference sequence). The germline V and J ends were trimmed by 0 bases and 4 bases, with 10 bases remaining between them. The CDR3 loop spans 14 amino acids. CDR3 protein: CASSLAAEEYEQYF. The CDR3 DNA reads TGTGCCAGCAGCTTAGCCGCCGAGGAATACGAGCAGTACTTC.

The J gene is TRBJ1-2, the V gene TRBV5-4, with TRBD1 identical over 8 bases. Germline CDR1 and CDR2: SGHNT and YYREEE (reference sequence). This CDR3 is built from 15 residues. With 4 bases clipped from V and 4 bases from J, the junction kept 9 bases outside the gene matches. CDR3 coding DNA: TGTGCCAGCAGCCCGACAGGGGTTGGGATCTATGGCTACACCTTC. Protein sequence: CASSPTGVGIYGYTF.

This clone was detected only a few times. Here the CDR3 DNA reads TGTGCCAGCAGCTCCACTTCGCCCCGACAGAAACAAGCTTTCTTT. This codes for CASSSTSPRQKQAFF. The gene calls are TRBV13 and TRBJ1-1; D might be TRBD1 (5 bases). The germline gives CDR1 PRHDT, CDR2 FYEKMQ (reference sequence). The CDR3 loop spans 15 amino acids. With 4 bases removed from V and 9 bases from J, the gap between germline ends came to 21 bases.

This clone was counted a single time. V gene TRBV6-5 combines with J gene TRBJ1-1, with D tentatively TRBD1 (5 bases). Trimming cost V 6 bases and J 1 base, with 9 bases left between them. This CDR3 has 13 amino acids. Germline CDR1 reads MNHEY; CDR2 reads SVGAGI. The chain's CDR3 is CASRDTWNTEAFF. CDR3 in DNA: TGTGCCAGCAGGGACACCTGGAACACTGAAGCTTTCTTT.

This chain uses TRBV30 with TRBJ1-6; possible D gene TRBD1, 5 bases. V lost 3 bases and J lost 9, with 15 bases in between. The CDR3 contains 14 residues. The germline gives CDR1 GTSNPN, CDR2 SVGIG (reference sequence). The DNA of the CDR3 is TGTGCCTGGAGCGCCGGGACTTTCGGTTCACCCCTCCACTTT. Protein product: CAWSAGTFGSPLHF.

The chain combines TRBV6-5 with TRBJ1-6; 7 nucleotides align to TRBD1. After removal of 11 bases from V and 5 bases from J, the junction contained 9 bases not matched to a gene. The germline gives CDR1 MNHEY, CDR2 SVGAGI. This CDR3 is 14 amino acids long. As DNA, the CDR3 is TGTGCCGGAAACCGACAGGGTAATAATTCACCCCTCCACTTT. It codes for CAGNRQGNNSPLHF.

The V and J genes are TRBV27 and TRBJ1-2; the match to TRBD1 covers 8 bases. The CDR3 runs to 15 residues. V was pared by 4 bases and J by 4 bases, with 8 bases of the junction left unmatched. Germline V lookup: CDR1 MNHEY, CDR2 SMNVEV (reference sequence). CDR3: CASSSSRDRTYGYTF. In DNA form, the CDR3 reads TGTGCCAGCAGTTCGTCCCGGGACAGGACCTATGGCTACACCTTC.

This clone has at least ten counts. The chain has TRBV7-9 and TRBJ2-1, with 8 bases identical to TRBD1. With V trimmed by 5 bases and J by 5 bases, 11 bases remained unmatched. The V gene's germline CDR1 is SEHNR and CDR2 FQNEAQ (reference sequence). The CDR3 length is 16 residues. The CDR3: CASSPRRTGSNNEQFF. CDR3 nucleotide sequence: TGTGCCAGCAGCCCACGACGGACAGGGTCTAACAATGAGCAGTTCTTC. Using reference TRBV7-9 and TRBJ2-1 for the parts outside the CDR3, the full variable domain is DTGVSQNPRHKITKRGQNVTFRCDPISEHNRLYWYRQTLGQGPEFLTYFQNEAQLEKSRLLSDRFSAERPKGSFSTLEIQRTEQGDSAMYLCASSPRRTGSNNEQFFGPGTRLTVL.

The chain has TRBV12-3 or TRBV12-4 and TRBJ2-7; 7 bases fit TRBD1. Unmatched junction bases numbered 4, after V lost 6 bases and J lost 2 bases. The length of the CDR3 is 13 residues. In DNA, the CDR3 is TGTGCCAGCAGGCTTGGGACAGCCTACGAGCAGTACTTC. It yields the protein CASRLGTAYEQYF.

The V and J genes are TRBV2 and TRBJ1-6, with TRBD1 identical over 8 bases. This CDR3 is built from 15 residues. Germline assignment: CDR1 SNHLY and CDR2 FYNNEI. V gave up 5 bases and J gave up 7 bases; unmatched junction bases: 7. Here the CDR3 reads CASSTGQGLNSPLHF. The CDR3 DNA reads as TGTGCCAGCAGTACCGGACAGGGCTTGAATTCACCCCTCCACTTT.